The 6 T cell receptor beta chains reported below all come from one sample, sequenced in a study of cytomegalovirus exposure and HLA in healthy donors. Primers: 60 Vbeta forward and 13 Jbeta reverse. TCRdb's copy holds only in-frame clones and misses some; the assay was immunoSEQ multiplex PCR. The table lists roughly 130,000 clones, about four fifths of them singletons. Sequencing used PBMCs. The receptors here all came from a woman between 40 and 55 years old in good health and CMV-seronegative.

J is TRBJ2-5 and V is TRBV4-1, with TRBD2 matching over 13 bases. V shed 4 bases and J 1 base; nucleotides not matched to a gene: 3. The CDR3 contains 16 residues. Germline assignment: CDR1 MGHRA and CDR2 YSYEKL. This CDR3 reads CASSRGTSGTQETQYF. In nucleotides, the CDR3 is TGCGCCAGCAGCCGCGGGACTAGCGGGACCCAAGAGACCCAGTACTTC.

This sequence joins TRBV4-1 and TRBJ1-2, with TRBD1 matching over 7 bases. Trimming at V came to 3 bases and at J to 5 bases, leaving 9 bases not matched to a gene. The CDR3 covers 15 residues. CDR1 and CDR2 (germline): MGHRA, YSYEKL. The CDR3 sequence is CASSQTGLGQYGYTF. CDR3 nucleotides: TGCGCCAGCAGCCAGACAGGGTTGGGCCAATATGGCTACACCTTC.

The chain employs TRBV9 and TRBJ2-5; 8 bases fit TRBD2. This CDR3 has 15 amino acids. The junction had 10 bases not matched to a gene; V was cut back by 4 bases and J by 5 bases. Germline V gene lookup returns CDR1 SGDLS and CDR2 YYNGEE. The CDR3 sequence is CASSSGSGGAETQYF. The CDR3 DNA sequence: TGTGCCAGCAGCTCGGGGAGCGGGGGAGCGGAGACCCAGTACTTC.

V and J are TRBV4-3 and TRBJ1-4; no clear D gene. The germline V and J ends were trimmed by 1 base and 8 bases, with 11 bases remaining between them. The CDR3 sequence is 14 residues long. Germline V lookup: CDR1 LGHNA, CDR2 YSLEER. The CDR3 DNA reads TGCGCCAGCAGCCAAGCCCGGGAGAAGGAAAAACTGTTTTTT. It specifies CASSQAREKEKLFF.

As regards this clone: An end of the junction does not agree with germline; a read error may underlie this. Here the CDR3 reads CASSLGGQGFEKLFF. As DNA, the CDR3 is TGTGCCAGCAGCTTGGGGGGACAGGGGTTTGAAAAGCTGTTTTTT. The chain links TRBV7-9 to TRBJ1-4, with 10 bases fitting TRBD1. Germline V gives CDR1 SEHNR, CDR2 FQNEAQ (reference sequence). CDR3 size: 15 residues.

The rearrangement links TRBV19 to TRBJ2-1; 9 bases are a match to TRBD1. CDR1 is LNHDA and CDR2 is SQIVND in the germline V gene (reference sequence). The V and J ends lost 5 bases and 6 bases, in that order; junction bases with no gene match: 5. The CDR3 extends over 14 amino acids. This CDR3 is CASSPTGGGNEQFF. As DNA, the CDR3 is TGTGCCAGTAGTCCGACAGGGGGTGGCAATGAGCAGTTCTTC.